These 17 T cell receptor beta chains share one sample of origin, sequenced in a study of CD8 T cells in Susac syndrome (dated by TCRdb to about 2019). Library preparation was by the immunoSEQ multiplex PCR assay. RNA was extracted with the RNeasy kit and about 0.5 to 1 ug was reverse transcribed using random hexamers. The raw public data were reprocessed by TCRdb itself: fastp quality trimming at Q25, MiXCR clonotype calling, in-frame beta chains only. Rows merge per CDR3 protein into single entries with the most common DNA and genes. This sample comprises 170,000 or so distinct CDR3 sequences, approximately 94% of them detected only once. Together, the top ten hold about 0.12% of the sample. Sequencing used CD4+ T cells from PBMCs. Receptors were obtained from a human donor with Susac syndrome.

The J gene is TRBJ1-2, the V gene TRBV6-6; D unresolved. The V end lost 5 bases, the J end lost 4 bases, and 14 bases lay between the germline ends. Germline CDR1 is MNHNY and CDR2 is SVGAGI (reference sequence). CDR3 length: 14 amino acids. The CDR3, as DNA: TGTGCCAGCAGTCGGGAGATGCGTGCCTATGGCTACACCTTC. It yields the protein CASSREMRAYGYTF.

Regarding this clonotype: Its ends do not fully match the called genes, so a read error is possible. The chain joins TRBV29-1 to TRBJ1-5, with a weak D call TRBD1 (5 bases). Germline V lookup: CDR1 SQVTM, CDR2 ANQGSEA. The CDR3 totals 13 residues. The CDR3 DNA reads TGCAGCGTTGAAGTAAAAGTTACAGGCCCCAGGTATTTT. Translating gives CSVEVKVTGPRYF.

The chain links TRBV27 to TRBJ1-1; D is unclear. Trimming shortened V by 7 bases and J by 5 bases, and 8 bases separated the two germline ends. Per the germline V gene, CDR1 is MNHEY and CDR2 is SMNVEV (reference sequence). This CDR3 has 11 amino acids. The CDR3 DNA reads TGTGCCAGCATGGGTTGGACTGAAGCTTTCTTT. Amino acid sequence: CASMGWTEAFF.

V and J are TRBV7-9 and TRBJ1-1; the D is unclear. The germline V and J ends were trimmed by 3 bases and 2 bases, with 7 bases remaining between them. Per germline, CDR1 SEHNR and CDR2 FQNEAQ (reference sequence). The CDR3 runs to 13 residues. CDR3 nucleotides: TGTGCCAGCAGCTTCTCAGTTAACACTGAAGCTTTCTTT. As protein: CASSFSVNTEAFF. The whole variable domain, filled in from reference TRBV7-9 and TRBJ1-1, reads DTGVSQNPRHKITKRGQNVTFRCDPISEHNRLYWYRQTLGQGPEFLTYFQNEAQLEKSRLLSDRFSAERPKGSFSTLEIQRTEQGDSAMYLCASSFSVNTEAFFGQGTRLTVV.

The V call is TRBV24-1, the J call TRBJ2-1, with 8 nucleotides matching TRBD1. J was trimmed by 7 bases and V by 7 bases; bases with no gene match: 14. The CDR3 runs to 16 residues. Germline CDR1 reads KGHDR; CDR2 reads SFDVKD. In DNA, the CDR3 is TGTGCCACCAGCGGCAGCCCGGGACAGGTCTGGAATGAGCAGTTCTTC. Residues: CATSGSPGQVWNEQFF.

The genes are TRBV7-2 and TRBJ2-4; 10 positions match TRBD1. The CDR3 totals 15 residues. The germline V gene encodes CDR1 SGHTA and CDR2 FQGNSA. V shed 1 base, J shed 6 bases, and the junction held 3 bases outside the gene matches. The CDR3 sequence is CASSLEGTGANIQYF. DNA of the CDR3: TGTGCCAGCAGCTTAGAGGGGACAGGGGCAAACATTCAGTACTTC. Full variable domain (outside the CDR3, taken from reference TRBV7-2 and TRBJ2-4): GAGVSQSPSNKVTEKGKDVELRCDPISGHTALYWYRQSLGQGLEFLIYFQGNSAPDKSGLPSDRFSAERTGGSVSTLTIQRTQQEDSAVYLCASSLEGTGANIQYFGAGTRLSVL.

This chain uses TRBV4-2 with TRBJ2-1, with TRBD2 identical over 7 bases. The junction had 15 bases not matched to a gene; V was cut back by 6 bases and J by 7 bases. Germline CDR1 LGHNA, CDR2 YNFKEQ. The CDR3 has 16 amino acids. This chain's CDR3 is CASRPGWQGLDNEQFF. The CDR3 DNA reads TGTGCCAGCAGGCCCGGTTGGCAAGGACTAGATAATGAGCAGTTCTTC.

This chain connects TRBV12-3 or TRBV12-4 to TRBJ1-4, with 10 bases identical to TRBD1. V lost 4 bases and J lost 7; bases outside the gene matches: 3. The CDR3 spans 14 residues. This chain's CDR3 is CASSSTGGREKLFF. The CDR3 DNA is TGTGCCAGCAGTTCGACAGGGGGCCGTGAAAAACTGTTTTTT.

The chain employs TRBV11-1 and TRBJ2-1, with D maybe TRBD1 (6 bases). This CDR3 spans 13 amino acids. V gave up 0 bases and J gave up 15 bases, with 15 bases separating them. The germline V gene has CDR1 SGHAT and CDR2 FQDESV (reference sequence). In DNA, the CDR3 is TGTGCCAGCAGCTTAGCGGGAGACAGGCAGGGGTTCTTC. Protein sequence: CASSLAGDRQGFF.

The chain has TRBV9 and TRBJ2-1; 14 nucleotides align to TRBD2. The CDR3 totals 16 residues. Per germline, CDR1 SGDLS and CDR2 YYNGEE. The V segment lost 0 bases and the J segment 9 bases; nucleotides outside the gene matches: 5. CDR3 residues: CASSVGGTSGRGEQFF. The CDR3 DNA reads TGTGCCAGCAGCGTAGGAGGGACTAGCGGGAGAGGTGAGCAGTTCTTC.

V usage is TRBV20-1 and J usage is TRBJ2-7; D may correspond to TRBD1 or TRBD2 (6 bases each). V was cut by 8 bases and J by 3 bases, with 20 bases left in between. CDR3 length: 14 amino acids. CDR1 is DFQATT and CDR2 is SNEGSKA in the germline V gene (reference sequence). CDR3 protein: CSSTRGPVGYEQYF. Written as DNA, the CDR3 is TGCAGTTCCACTCGGGGGCCGGTAGGCTACGAGCAGTACTTC.

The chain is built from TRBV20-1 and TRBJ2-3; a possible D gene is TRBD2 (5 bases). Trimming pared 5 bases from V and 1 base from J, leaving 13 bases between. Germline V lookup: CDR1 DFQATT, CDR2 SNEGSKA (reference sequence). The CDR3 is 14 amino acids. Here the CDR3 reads CSAFSVRGTDTQYF. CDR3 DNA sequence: TGCAGTGCTTTTAGCGTAAGGGGCACAGATACGCAGTATTTT.

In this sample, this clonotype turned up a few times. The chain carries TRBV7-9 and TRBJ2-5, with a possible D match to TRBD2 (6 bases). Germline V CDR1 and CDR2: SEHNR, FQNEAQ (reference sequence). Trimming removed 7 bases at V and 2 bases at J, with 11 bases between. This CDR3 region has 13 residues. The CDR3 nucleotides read TGTGCCAGCAAGGGGACTTCTCAAGAGACCCAGTACTTC. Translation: CASKGTSQETQYF.

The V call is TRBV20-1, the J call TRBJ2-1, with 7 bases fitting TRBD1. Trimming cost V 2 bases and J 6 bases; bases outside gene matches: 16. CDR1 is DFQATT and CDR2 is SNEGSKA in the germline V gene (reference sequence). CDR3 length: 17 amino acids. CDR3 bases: TGCAGTGCTAGACGAACCGATGACAGGGCTACGTTCAATGAGCAGTTCTTC. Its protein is CSARRTDDRATFNEQFF.

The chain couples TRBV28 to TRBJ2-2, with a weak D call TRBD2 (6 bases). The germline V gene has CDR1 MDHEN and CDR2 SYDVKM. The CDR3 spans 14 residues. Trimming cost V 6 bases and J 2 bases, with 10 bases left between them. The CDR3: CASSRGGNTGELFF. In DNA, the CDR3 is TGTGCCAGCAGCCGGGGAGGAAACACCGGGGAGCTGTTTTTT.

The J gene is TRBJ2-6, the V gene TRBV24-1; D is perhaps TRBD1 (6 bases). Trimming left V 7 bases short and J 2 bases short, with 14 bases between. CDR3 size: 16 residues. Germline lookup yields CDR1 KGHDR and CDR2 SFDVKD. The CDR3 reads CATSEPTGPGANVLTF. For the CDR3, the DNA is TGTGCCACCAGCGAACCGACAGGTCCTGGGGCCAACGTCCTGACTTTC.

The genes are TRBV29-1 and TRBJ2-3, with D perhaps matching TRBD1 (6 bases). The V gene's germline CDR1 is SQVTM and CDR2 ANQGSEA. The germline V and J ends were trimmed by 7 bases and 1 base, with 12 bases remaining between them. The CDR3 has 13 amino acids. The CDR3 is CSANPGGTDTQYF. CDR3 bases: TGCAGCGCCAACCCAGGGGGCACAGATACGCAGTATTTT.